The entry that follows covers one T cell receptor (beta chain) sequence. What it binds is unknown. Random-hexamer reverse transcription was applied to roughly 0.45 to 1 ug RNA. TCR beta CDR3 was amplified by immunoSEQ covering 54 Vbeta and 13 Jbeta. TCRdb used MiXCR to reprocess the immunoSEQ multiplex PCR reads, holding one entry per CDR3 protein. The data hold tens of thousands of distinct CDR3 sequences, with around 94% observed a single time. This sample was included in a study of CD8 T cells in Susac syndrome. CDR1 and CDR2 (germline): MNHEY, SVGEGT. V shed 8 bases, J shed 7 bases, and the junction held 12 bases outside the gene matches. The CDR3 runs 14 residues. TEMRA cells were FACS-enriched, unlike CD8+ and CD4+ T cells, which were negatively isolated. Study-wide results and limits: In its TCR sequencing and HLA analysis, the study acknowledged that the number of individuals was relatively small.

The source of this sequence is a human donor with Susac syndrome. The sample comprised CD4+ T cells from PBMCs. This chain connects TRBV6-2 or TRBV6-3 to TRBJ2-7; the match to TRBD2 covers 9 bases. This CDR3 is CASGFSGGLLEQYF. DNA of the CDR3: TGTGCCAGCGGGTTTAGCGGGGGCCTCCTGGAGCAGTACTTC.